This is a list of T cell receptor beta chains from one sample in a study of blood T cell repertoires in COVID-19. The table came from immunoSEQ multiplex PCR; TCRdb's copy has only in-frame clones and leaves some out. Of 200,000 to 250,000 clones in the sample, around 80% were seen once. The sequenced sample consisted of peripheral blood. These receptors were taken from a human donor in a cohort sampled during active COVID-19. The CDR3 runs from the conserved cysteine through the conserved F or W. A D gene is named only where the DNA matches it firmly. Size is stated for part of the rows, as once, few or many counts, or as a class when the clone is expanded.

v_gene,abundance,d_gene,j_gene,CDR3nt,CDR3aa
TRBV5-4,NA,NA,TRBJ2-2,TGTGCCAGCAGCTTCTACGGGGACACCGGGGAGCTGTTTTTT,CASSFYGDTGELFF
TRBV28,NA,TRBD2,TRBJ2-2,TGTGCCAGCACACCCGGGACTAGCGTCAACACCGGGGAGCTGTTTTTT,CASTPGTSVNTGELFF
TRBV11-2,few,NA,TRBJ2-7,TGTGCCAGCAGCTTAGGTTTAATGGCACCCTACGAGCAGTACTTC,CASSLGLMAPYEQYF
TRBV7-3,few,TRBD1,TRBJ2-6,TGTGCCAGCAGCCGACAGGGGACTGGGGCCAACGTCCTGACTTTC,CASSRQGTGANVLTF
TRBV28,NA,NA,TRBJ2-4,TGTGCCAGCAGTTTTGTTGGACAGACCAAAAACATTCAGTACTTC,CASSFVGQTKNIQYF
TRBV4-1,NA,TRBD2,TRBJ2-3,TGCGCCAGCAGCCAGGGCCGAACACAGGGGTTAGCGGGAGGGCCGAAGGCAGATACGCAGTATTTT,CASSQGRTQGLAGGPKADTQYF
TRBV2,NA,TRBD1,TRBJ1-5,TGTGCCAGCACCGAGGACAGGGTAATAAATCAGCCCCAGCATTTT,CASTEDRVINQPQHF
TRBV5-5,few,TRBD1,TRBJ1-4,TGTGCCAGCAGCTTGGGAGACAGGGCGACTAATGAAAAACTGTTTTTT,CASSLGDRATNEKLFF
TRBV4-1,NA,NA,TRBJ2-1,TGCGCCAGCCGCCACTCCTTTCTAGCGAGTGAGCAGTTCTTC,CASRHSFLASEQFF
TRBV19,NA,NA,TRBJ1-1,TGTGCCAGTAGTATAGACTCCAGGGGCACTGAAGCTTTCTTT,CASSIDSRGTEAFF
TRBV6-2/TRBV6-3,NA,NA,TRBJ1-5,TGTGCCAGCAGTTACGACCAGGGTAAGCCCCAGCATTTT,CASSYDQGKPQHF
TRBV27,NA,NA,TRBJ2-7,TGTGCCAGCAGCCCGCAGGGTCCACTCTACGAGCAGTACTTC,CASSPQGPLYEQYF
TRBV9,NA,NA,TRBJ2-7,TGTGCCAGCAGCGTAGACAAGGCAGGTTACTACGAGCAGTACTTC,CASSVDKAGYYEQYF
TRBV4-1,NA,NA,TRBJ2-7,TGCGCCAGCAGCCAAGATCAGGAACAGAGCTCCTACGAGCAGTACTTC,CASSQDQEQSSYEQYF
TRBV2,NA,TRBD1,TRBJ1-2,TGTGCCAGCAGGTGGACAGGGAACTATGGCTACACCTTC,CASRWTGNYGYTF
TRBV28,NA,TRBD2,TRBJ2-5,TGTGCCAGCAGTTTGCCCCAGGGACTAATCTACGAGACCCAGTACTTC,CASSLPQGLIYETQYF
TRBV14,NA,TRBD1,TRBJ1-1,TGTGCCAGCAGCCAAGATCGGGGGACAGGGGGCTCCTTCATGAACACTGAAGCTTTCTTT,CASSQDRGTGGSFMNTEAFF
TRBV7-2,NA,NA,TRBJ2-3,TGTGCCAGCAGCTTCCTACCAGGGATGCCTAGCACAGATACGCAGTATTTT,CASSFLPGMPSTDTQYF
TRBV19,NA,NA,TRBJ1-4,TGTGCCAGTAGGCCCGGTGTCGTCCGGAATGAAAAACTGTTTTTT,CASRPGVVRNEKLFF
TRBV6-1,NA,TRBD2,TRBJ2-5,TGTGCCAGCAGTGAATCCTTTTCGTTACTAGCGGGGAAGTACTTC,CASSESFSLLAGKYF
TRBV5-5,NA,NA,TRBJ2-1,TGTGCCAGCAGCCCACATCTTCAGGGGAGGGGATACAATGAGCAGTTCTTC,CASSPHLQGRGYNEQFF
TRBV3-1/TRBV3-2,once,TRBD1,TRBJ2-5,TGTGCCAGCAGCAGCGACAGGGCCGCTAAGACGGCCCAGTACTTC,CASSSDRAAKTAQYF
TRBV10-3,NA,TRBD1,TRBJ1-2,TGTGCCATCAGCCAACAGGGGGTAGGCTATGGCTACACCTTC,CAISQQGVGYGYTF
TRBV28,NA,NA,TRBJ2-7,TGTGCCAGCACCGAAGGGGCAGGGACCTACGAGCAGTACTTC,CASTEGAGTYEQYF
TRBV24-1,NA,NA,TRBJ2-7,TGTGCCACCAGTGATCAACCACCAGGGGACACAACCTACGAGCAGTACTTC,CATSDQPPGDTTYEQYF
TRBV29-1,few,NA,TRBJ1-1,TGCAATTTCGACACTGAAGCTTTCTTT,CNFDTEAFF
TRBV6-2/TRBV6-3,NA,TRBD1,TRBJ1-5,TGTGCCAGGAGCCGCCGGGACAGAAGGTATAGCAATCAGCCCCAGCATTTT,CARSRRDRRYSNQPQHF
TRBV5-1,NA,NA,TRBJ2-3,TGCGCCAGCAGCTTAGGGGGTCTCGTCACAGATACGCAGTATTTT,CASSLGGLVTDTQYF